The sequence of this TCR beta chain was determined in a study of T cells in Graves' hyperthyroidism and ophthalmopathy (dated by TCRdb to between 2018 and 2020). Background for the entire study: TCR V-J signatures able to tell the groups apart were searched for in a discovery cohort of about a hundred patients, of whom over 40 had Graves' ophthalmopathy and under 65 had stable Graves' hyperthyroidism. The paper describes TCR Vbeta CDR3 sequencing of around 130 peripheral blood samples, made up of about 41 ophthalmopathy patients, roughly 75 hyperthyroidism patients and some 17 progressor patients. The approximately 100 discovery patients were randomly divided into training and test sets at a 7:3 ratio. An independent validation cohort of about 20 hyperthyroidism patients and approximately 16 patients who later progressed to ophthalmopathy tested prospective prediction of ophthalmopathy. After blood sampling, hyperthyroidism patients were treated with methimazole at a starting dose of 30 mg daily, and ophthalmopathy patients were treated with high-dose intravenous methylprednisolone. In addition, the study compared T-cell repertoires in thyroid tissue and in blood from about six Graves' hyperthyroidism patients. Overall study results and their limits: During validation, the model predicted progression to ophthalmopathy a median of about 6.5 months ahead of onset, with around 71% sensitivity and 72.22% specificity. Blood samples also contained most of the expanded thyroid clonotypes (frequency above 0.001), which suggests that blood repertoires may reflect thyroid immune responses. A model built on a 13 V-J signature distinguished ophthalmopathy from stable hyperthyroidism, reaching 85% to 90% sensitivity and 81% to 83% specificity in cross-validation and 80%/75% in testing. Sample size was not statistically predetermined, and investigators were not blinded to group allocation.

The TCR beta CDR3 regions were amplified from RNA transcripts. The first round of RT-PCR for the TCR CDR3 was performed with the HTBI primer set and the Qiagen OneStep RT-PCR kit. The libraries were constructed in a second round of multiplex PCR and then size-selected and purified. Libraries were sequenced paired-end with 100 bp reads on an Illumina HiSeq2000. The published analysis was carried out like this. SOAPnuke was used to process the raw data, removing reads that contained adapters or uncalled bases, had a mean Phred below 15, or lacked an exact match to the constant primer or identifier. COPE v1.2.5 was used to merge the high-quality paired reads, and each unique nucleotide sequence was defined as a clonotype. MiTCR v1.1 was used to align the clonotypes against IMGT TRBV, TRBD and TRBJ reference segments. Analysis was restricted to V-J combinations with a frequency above 0.0001, which covered over 98% of repertoires. A TCS score was defined as the ratio of F50 (clonal expansion) to E x V (chaos), with BLOSUM62-based TCRdist applied between CDR3 peptides within each V-J. Welch's t-statistics and random forest reduced 450 to 600 V-J features to some 14, which were used in a naive Bayes classifier (R e1071). The similarity between thyroid and blood repertoires was quantified using the Morisita-Horn index. TCRdb handled the public reads itself, with Q25 trimming in fastp and clone calling in MiXCR, and kept productive beta chains. Under each unique CDR3 protein, matching rows form one entry showing the most common genes and DNA. The V and J calls and clone size come from TCRdb's table, not from the authors' own analysis. The sample contains around 660,000 distinct CDR3 sequences, nearly 45% of them found a single time. Roughly 6.5% of the sample is held by the ten biggest clonotypes.

Any patient with an uncontrolled infection, another autoimmune disease, pregnancy or lactation was excluded. Diagnoses relied on clinical symptoms, serum thyroxine and TRAb, thyroid ultrasound and orbital computed tomography. Total RNA was extracted using Trizol reagent, and RNA quality was assessed on an Agilent 2100 Bioanalyzer. The CDR3 goes from the cysteine to the phenylalanine over 13 residues. The DNA shown is the 39-base CDR3, in frame from base 1. The CDR1 and CDR2 encoded by the germline V gene are ENHRY and SYGVKD. The junction shows trimming of 10 bases on V and 6 bases on J, plus 15 bases between the germline ends. This clonotype was seen repeatedly, ten times or more. Its specific antigen is unknown. Within one base of it there is no much larger clone, and no base qualities were kept.

The rearranged segments are TRBV10-3 and TRBJ2-2; a tentative D call is TRBD2 (5 bases match). The sequence was collected from an adult man with Graves' disease, either hyperthyroidism or ophthalmopathy (not recorded which). The sequenced material came from peripheral blood or thyroid tissue (not recorded which). The CDR3 sequence is CATLLEGAGELFF. The DNA reads as follows: TGTGCCACCCTACTAGAAGGTGCCGGGGAGCTGTTTTTT.